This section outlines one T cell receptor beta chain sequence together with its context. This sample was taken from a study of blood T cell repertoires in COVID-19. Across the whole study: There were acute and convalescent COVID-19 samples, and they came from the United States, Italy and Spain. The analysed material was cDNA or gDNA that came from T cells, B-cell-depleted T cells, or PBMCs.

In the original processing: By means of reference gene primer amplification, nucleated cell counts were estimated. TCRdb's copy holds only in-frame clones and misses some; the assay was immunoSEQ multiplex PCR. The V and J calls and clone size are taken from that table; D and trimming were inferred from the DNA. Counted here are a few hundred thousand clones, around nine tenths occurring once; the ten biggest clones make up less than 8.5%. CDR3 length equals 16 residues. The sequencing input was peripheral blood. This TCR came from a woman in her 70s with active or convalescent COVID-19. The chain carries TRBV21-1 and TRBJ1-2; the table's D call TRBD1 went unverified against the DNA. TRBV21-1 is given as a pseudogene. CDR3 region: CASFPGGDRGTYGYTF. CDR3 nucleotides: TGTGCCAGCTTTCCGGGGGGAGACAGGGGGACCTATGGCTACACCTTC.